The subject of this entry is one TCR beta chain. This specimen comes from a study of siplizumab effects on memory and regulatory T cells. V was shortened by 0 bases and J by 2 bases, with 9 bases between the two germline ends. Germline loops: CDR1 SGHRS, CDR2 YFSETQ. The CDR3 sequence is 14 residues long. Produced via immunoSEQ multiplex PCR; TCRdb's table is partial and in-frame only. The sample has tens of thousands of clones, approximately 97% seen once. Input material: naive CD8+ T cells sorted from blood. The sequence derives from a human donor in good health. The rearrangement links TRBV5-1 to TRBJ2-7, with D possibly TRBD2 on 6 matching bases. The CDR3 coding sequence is TGCGCCAGCAGCTTGGACGGGGGAACCTACGAGCAGTACTTC. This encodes CASSLDGGTYEQYF. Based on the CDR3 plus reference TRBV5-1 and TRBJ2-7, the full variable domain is KAGVTQTPRYLIKTRGQQVTLSCSPISGHRSVSWYQQTPGQGLQFLFEYFSETQRNKGNFPGRFSGRQFSNSRSEMNVSTLELGDSALYLCASSLDGGTYEQYFGPGTRLTVT.